The 20 T cell receptor beta chains below all came from one sample that was sequenced in a study of T cell changes during pregnancy in multiple sclerosis. Here immunoSEQ multiplex PCR was the method, and the copy in TCRdb shows in-frame clones only, minus some. The sample includes about 60,000 clones, more than 85% of them seen just once. The input for sequencing was peripheral blood, taken in the first trimester of pregnancy. Receptors originate from a female donor with multiple sclerosis, enrolled in a pregnancy study.

A single count supports this clone. DNA of the CDR3: TGCGCCAGCAGCTTGGTGGTGCCATGGACAGCCCGTCCCGACCCCTATGGCTACACCTTC. Translating gives CASSLVVPWTARPDPYGYTF. The chain uses TRBV5-1 and TRBJ1-2, with TRBD1 as a possible D gene (6 bases). This CDR3 is 20 amino acids long. With 0 bases removed from V and 4 bases from J, the gap between germline ends came to 28 bases. CDR1 SGHRS and CDR2 YFSETQ come from the germline V gene.

The chain links TRBV2 to TRBJ1-6; D perhaps matches TRBD1 (5 bases). The germline V gene encodes CDR1 SNHLY and CDR2 FYNNEI. Trimming took 2 bases from V and 9 from J, leaving 26 bases between them. CDR3 size: 19 residues. This CDR3 is CASSEWIGGVLARGSPLHF. The CDR3 bases are TGTGCCAGCAGTGAATGGATCGGGGGGGTTTTAGCCCGAGGTTCACCCCTCCACTTT.

This sequence joins TRBV4-2 and TRBJ2-3; D might be TRBD2 (5 bases). Trimming removed 1 base from V and 6 bases from J, with 11 bases in between. This CDR3 has 14 amino acids. CDR1 LGHNA and CDR2 YNFKEQ come from the germline V gene. The CDR3 DNA reads TGTGCCAGCAGCCAAGGGCGTCGAGGGGATACGCAGTATTTT. Translated, it gives CASSQGRRGDTQYF.

J is TRBJ2-5 and V is TRBV7-3, with D possibly being TRBD2 (6 bases). The V and J ends lost 1 base and 2 bases respectively, with 8 bases between them. The CDR3 sequence is 14 residues long. Germline CDR1 SGHTA, CDR2 FQGTGA. The CDR3 region is CASSLSGEQETQYF. CDR3 bases: TGTGCCAGCAGCTTAAGCGGGGAACAAGAGACCCAGTACTTC.

V and J are TRBV11-2 and TRBJ2-2; a possible D gene is TRBD1 (6 bases). Trimming stripped 3 bases from V and 6 bases from J, with 11 bases between. CDR1 and CDR2 (germline): SGHAT, FQNNGV. The CDR3 runs to 14 residues. CDR3 bases: TGTGCCAGCAGCTTGAGCCCAGGGGCCGGGGAGCTGTTTTTT. This codes for CASSLSPGAGELFF.

The genes are TRBV7-2 and TRBJ2-5; D may be TRBD1 (6 bases). The length of the CDR3 is 13 residues. Germline lookup yields CDR1 SGHTA and CDR2 FQGNSA. Trimming cost V 3 bases and J 4 bases, with 9 bases left between them. The CDR3 loop is CASSFQGLETQYF. The CDR3 DNA is TGTGCCAGCAGCTTCCAGGGGCTAGAGACCCAGTACTTC. Looking up the rest from reference TRBV7-2 and TRBJ2-5 gives the full variable domain: GAGVSQSPSNKVTEKGKDVELRCDPISGHTALYWYRQSLGQGLEFLIYFQGNSAPDKSGLPSDRFSAERTGGSVSTLTIQRTQQEDSAVYLCASSFQGLETQYFGPGTRLLVL.

The chain has TRBV30 and TRBJ2-3, with D possibly matching TRBD2 (6 bases). Per the germline V gene, CDR1 is GTSNPN and CDR2 is SVGIG (reference sequence). CDR3 length equals 13 residues. Trimming left V 4 bases short and J 6 bases short, with 14 bases between. The CDR3 sequence is CAWNPGLHDTQYF. CDR3 in DNA: TGTGCCTGGAATCCGGGACTTCATGATACGCAGTATTTT.

This chain uses TRBV5-6 with TRBJ2-7; TRBD1 agrees at 8 bases. V shed 4 bases, J shed 3 bases, and the junction held 9 bases outside the gene matches. The CDR3 has 15 residues. Looked up from germline, CDR1 is SGHDT and CDR2 is YYEEEE. The CDR3 region is CASSQYRGLGYEQYF. CDR3 nucleotides: TGTGCCAGCAGCCAATACAGGGGGTTGGGCTACGAGCAGTACTTC.

This rearrangement joins TRBV2 to TRBJ2-7; weak D call: TRBD2 (6 bases). The CDR3 consists of 14 residues. The V end lost 7 bases, the J end lost 0 bases, and 13 bases lay between the germline ends. Germline CDR1 SNHLY, CDR2 FYNNEI. The DNA of the CDR3 is TGTGCCAGCAACCGGGACTTGAGCTCCTACGAGCAGTACTTC. Protein: CASNRDLSSYEQYF. Based on the CDR3 plus reference TRBV2 and TRBJ2-7, the full variable domain is EPEVTQTPSHQVTQMGQEVILRCVPISNHLYFYWYRQILGQKVEFLVSFYNNEISEKSEIFDDQFSVERPDGSNFTLKIRSTKLEDSAMYFCASNRDLSSYEQYFGPGTRLTVT.

The chain is built from TRBV4-2 and TRBJ2-1; 12 bases line up with TRBD2. Trimming removed 1 base from V and 4 bases from J; junction bases left unmatched: 5. In germline, CDR1 is LGHNA, CDR2 YNFKEQ. CDR3 length: 17 residues. Written as DNA, the CDR3 is TGTGCCAGCAGCCAAGGCCCTAGCGGGGGGGCGTACAATGAGCAGTTCTTC. It codes for CASSQGPSGGAYNEQFF.

The V call is TRBV9, the J call TRBJ1-1, with 7 nucleotides matching TRBD1. Per germline, CDR1 SGDLS and CDR2 YYNGEE. J lost 1 base, V lost 0 bases, and 15 bases had no gene match. The CDR3 is 19 amino acids. The CDR3 bases are TGTGCCAGCAGCGTAGGTCTCCAGGGGGGAGTCCTCGGGAACACTGAAGCTTTCTTT. The encoded protein is CASSVGLQGGVLGNTEAFF. Filled out from reference TRBV9 and TRBJ1-1, the complete variable domain reads DSGVTQTPKHLITATGQRVTLRCSPRSGDLSVYWYQQSLDQGLQFLIQYYNGEERAKGNILERFSAQQFPDLHSELNLSSLELGDSALYFCASSVGLQGGVLGNTEAFFGQGTRLTVV.

The chain combines TRBV19 with TRBJ1-2; TRBD1 agrees at 7 bases. The CDR3 extends over 16 amino acids. The germline gives CDR1 LNHDA, CDR2 SQIVND (reference sequence). V lost 7 bases, J lost 0 bases, and 11 bases stayed unmatched. The CDR3 is CASTHVRGISNYGYTF. The DNA for the CDR3 is TGTGCCAGTACCCATGTCAGGGGGATATCTAACTATGGCTACACCTTC.

This chain joins TRBV6-5 and TRBJ1-1; 10 bases map to TRBD1. Trimming cost V 2 bases and J 4 bases; bases outside gene matches: 1. The V gene's germline CDR1 is MNHEY and CDR2 SVGAGI. The CDR3 length is 14 residues. Here the CDR3 DNA reads TGTGCCAGCAGTTACGGGACAGGGGTCACTGAAGCTTTCTTT. Protein: CASSYGTGVTEAFF.

V is TRBV4-2 and J is TRBJ1-2; D is perhaps TRBD1 (5 bases). V was trimmed by 0 bases and J by 6 bases, leaving 17 bases between them. The CDR3 length is 16 residues. Germline V lookup: CDR1 LGHNA, CDR2 YNFKEQ. The CDR3 nucleotides are TGTGCCAGCAGCCAAGATCTTGAGGAAGGGGTGGATGGCTACACCTTC. This codes for CASSQDLEEGVDGYTF.

The chain joins TRBV6-5 to TRBJ2-3, with a weak D call TRBD1 (5 bases). Between the trimmed V and J ends, which lost 7 bases and 0 bases, there was a span of 14 bases. The CDR3 consists of 15 residues. CDR1 MNHEY and CDR2 SVGAGI come from the germline V gene. CDR3 nucleotides: TGTGCCAGCAATTTAGGGGCCACTAGCACAGATACGCAGTATTTT. As protein: CASNLGATSTDTQYF.

This chain links TRBV7-2 with TRBJ2-1; unclear D gene. V gave up 0 bases and J gave up 9 bases, with 12 bases separating them. Per the germline V gene, CDR1 is SGHTA and CDR2 is FQGNSA. This CDR3 is built from 14 residues. CDR3 sequence (DNA): TGTGCCAGCAGCTTAGCCTCCCGGCGCGGTGAGCAGTTCTTC. This encodes CASSLASRRGEQFF.

This chain connects TRBV30 to TRBJ1-3; D perhaps matches TRBD1 (5 bases). The CDR3 consists of 13 residues. CDR1 and CDR2 (germline): GTSNPN, SVGIG (reference sequence). Trimming pared 1 base from V and 7 bases from J, leaving 11 bases between. CDR3 sequence reads: CAWSASPGNTIYF. CDR3 nucleotides: TGTGCCTGGAGTGCAAGTCCAGGGAACACCATATATTTT.

The CDR3: CASLRKGAGGYEQYF. In DNA, the CDR3 is TGTGCCAGCCTAAGAAAGGGGGCAGGGGGCTACGAGCAGTACTTC. V gene TRBV6-1 combines with J gene TRBJ2-7; 7 nucleotides align to TRBD1. Germline lookup yields CDR1 MNHNS and CDR2 SASEGT. V was clipped by 8 bases and J by 3 bases; unmatched bases: 13. CDR3 length: 15 residues.

This chain connects TRBV19 to TRBJ1-2, with D possibly being TRBD1 (5 bases). The CDR3 spans 16 residues. With 4 bases removed from V and 4 bases from J, the gap between germline ends came to 19 bases. Germline V lookup: CDR1 LNHDA, CDR2 SQIVND (reference sequence). The CDR3 loop is CASSKVVQGRTYGYTF. The CDR3 region has the DNA TGTGCCAGTAGTAAGGTTGTCCAGGGCAGGACCTATGGCTACACCTTC.

The chain recombines TRBV4-1 with TRBJ1-1; 10 nucleotides line up with TRBD1. The CDR3 is 18 residues long. Looked up from germline, CDR1 is MGHRA and CDR2 is YSYEKL. With 1 base clipped from V and 0 bases from J, the junction kept 8 bases outside the gene matches. CDR3 sequence: CASSQAVTGGTLNTEAFF. In DNA, the CDR3 is TGCGCCAGCAGCCAAGCGGTGACAGGGGGCACGTTGAACACTGAAGCTTTCTTT.